This T cell receptor beta chain was sequenced during a study of control samples from healthy donors and cancer patients. The CDR3 is made up of 13 amino acids. The V gene's germline CDR1 is MDHEN and CDR2 SYDVKM. Deletions cut 2 bases from V and 5 bases from J, with 9 bases between. Produced via immunoSEQ multiplex PCR; TCRdb's table is partial and in-frame only. The sample lists about 140,000 clones; around 90% were seen once. What was sequenced was blood. The TCR was taken from a young man in good health. This rearrangement joins TRBV28 to TRBJ1-1; the D is unclear. Written as DNA, the CDR3 is TGTGCCAGCAGTTTAGGGAGAGGAACTGAAGCTTTCTTT. Translated: CASSLGRGTEAFF. The whole variable domain, remainder taken from reference TRBV28 and TRBJ1-1, is DVKVTQSSRYLVKRTGEKVFLECVQDMDHENMFWYRQDPGLGLRLIYFSYDVKMKEKGDIPEGYSVSREKKERFSLILESASTNQTSMYLCASSLGRGTEAFFGQGTRLTVV.